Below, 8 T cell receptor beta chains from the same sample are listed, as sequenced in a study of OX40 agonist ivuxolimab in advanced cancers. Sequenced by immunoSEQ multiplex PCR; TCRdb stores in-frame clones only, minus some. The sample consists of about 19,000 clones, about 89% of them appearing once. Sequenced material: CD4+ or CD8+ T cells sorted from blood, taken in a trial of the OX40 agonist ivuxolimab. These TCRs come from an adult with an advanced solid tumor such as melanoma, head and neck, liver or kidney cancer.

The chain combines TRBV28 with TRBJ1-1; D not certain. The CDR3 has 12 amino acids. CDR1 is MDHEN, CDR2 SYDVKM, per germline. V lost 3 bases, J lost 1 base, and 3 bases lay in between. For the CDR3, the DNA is TGTGCCAGCAGTTTTCCGAACACTGAAGCTTTCTTT. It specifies CASSFPNTEAFF.

The CDR3 DNA follows: TGTGCCATCCCATCAGCGGGAGTTCCAGATACGCAGTATTTT. Residues: CAIPSAGVPDTQYF. J is TRBJ2-3 and V is TRBV7-9, with 8 bases aligning to TRBD2. Germline assignment: CDR1 SEHNR and CDR2 FQNEAQ (reference sequence). The V gene end was trimmed by 10 bases and the J gene end by 4 bases; junction bases not matched to a gene: 10. CDR3 length: 14 residues.

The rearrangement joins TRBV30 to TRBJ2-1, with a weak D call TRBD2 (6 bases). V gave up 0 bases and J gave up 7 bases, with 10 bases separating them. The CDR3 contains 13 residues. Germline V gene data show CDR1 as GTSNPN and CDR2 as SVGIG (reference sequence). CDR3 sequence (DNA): TGTGCCTGGAGTGTATATGGGGGGAATGAGCAGTTCTTC. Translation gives CAWSVYGGNEQFF.

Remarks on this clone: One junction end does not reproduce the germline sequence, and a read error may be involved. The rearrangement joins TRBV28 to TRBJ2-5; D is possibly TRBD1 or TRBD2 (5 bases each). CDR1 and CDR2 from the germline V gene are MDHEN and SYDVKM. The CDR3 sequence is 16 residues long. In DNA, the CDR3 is TGTGCCAGCAGTTTAAGGCCGGGACGTATAAGAGAGGCCCAGTACTTC. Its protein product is CASSLRPGRIREAQYF.

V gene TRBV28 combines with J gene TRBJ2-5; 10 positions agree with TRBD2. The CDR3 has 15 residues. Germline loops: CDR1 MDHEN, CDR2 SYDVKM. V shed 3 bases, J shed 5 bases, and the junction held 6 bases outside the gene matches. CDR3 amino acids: CASSLSSGGWETQYF. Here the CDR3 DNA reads TGTGCCAGCAGTTTGTCTAGCGGGGGATGGGAGACCCAGTACTTC.

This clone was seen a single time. CDR3 loop: CASSLQNTGELFF. The CDR3 region has the DNA TGTGCCAGCAGCTTACAGAACACCGGGGAGCTGTTTTTT. V is TRBV13 and J is TRBJ2-2; unclear D gene. V lost 2 bases to trimming and J lost 1 base, with 2 bases between them. The germline V gene has CDR1 PRHDT and CDR2 FYEKMQ (reference sequence). The CDR3 has 13 residues.

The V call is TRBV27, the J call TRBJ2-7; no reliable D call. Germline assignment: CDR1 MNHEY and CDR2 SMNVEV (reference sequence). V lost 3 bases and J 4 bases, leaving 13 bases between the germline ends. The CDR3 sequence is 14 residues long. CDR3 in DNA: TGTGCCAGCAGTTTGGAAGCAGTAGGTTACGAGCAGTACTTC. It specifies CASSLEAVGYEQYF.

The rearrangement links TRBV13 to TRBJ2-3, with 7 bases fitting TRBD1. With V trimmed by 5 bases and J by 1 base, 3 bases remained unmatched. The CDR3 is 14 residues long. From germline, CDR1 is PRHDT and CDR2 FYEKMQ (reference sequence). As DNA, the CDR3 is TGTGCCAGCAGCGACAGGGATCGCACAGATACGCAGTATTTT. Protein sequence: CASSDRDRTDTQYF. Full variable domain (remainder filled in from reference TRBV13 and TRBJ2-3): AAGVIQSPRHLIKEKRETATLKCYPIPRHDTVYWYQQGPGQDPQFLISFYEKMQSDKGSIPDRFSAQQFSDYHSELNMSSLELGDSALYFCASSDRDRTDTQYFGPGTRLTVL.